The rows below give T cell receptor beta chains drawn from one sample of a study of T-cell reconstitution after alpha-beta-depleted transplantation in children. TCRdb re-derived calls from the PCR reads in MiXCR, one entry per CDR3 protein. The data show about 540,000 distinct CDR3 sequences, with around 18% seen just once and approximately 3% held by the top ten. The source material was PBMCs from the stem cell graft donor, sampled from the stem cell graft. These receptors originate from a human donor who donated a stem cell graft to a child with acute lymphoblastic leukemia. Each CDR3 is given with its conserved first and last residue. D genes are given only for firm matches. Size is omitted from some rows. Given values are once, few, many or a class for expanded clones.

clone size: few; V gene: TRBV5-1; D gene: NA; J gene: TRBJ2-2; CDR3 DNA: TGCGCCAGCAGCTTGGAGACGGCGGAAGGCAGCGGGGAGCTGTTTTTT; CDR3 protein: CASSLETAEGSGELFF
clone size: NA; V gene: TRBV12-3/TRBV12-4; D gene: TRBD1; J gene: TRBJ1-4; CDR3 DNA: TGTGCCAGCAGTTCCGCGGACAGGGCCCATGAAAAACTGTTTTTT; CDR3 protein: CASSSADRAHEKLFF
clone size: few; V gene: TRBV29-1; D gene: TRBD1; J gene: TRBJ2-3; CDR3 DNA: TGCAGCGTTACTGTGACAGGGCGTGGCACAGATACGCAGTATTTT; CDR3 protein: CSVTVTGRGTDTQYF
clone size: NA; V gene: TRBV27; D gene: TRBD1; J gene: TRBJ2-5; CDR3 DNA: TGTGCCAGCAGTTTGGAACAGGGGGTAGAGACCCAGTACTTC; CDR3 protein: CASSLEQGVETQYF
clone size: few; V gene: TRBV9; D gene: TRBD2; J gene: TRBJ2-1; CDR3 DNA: TGTGCCAGCAAGAGGGAGGGGATAGGTGAGCAGTTCTTC; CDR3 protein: CASKREGIGEQFF
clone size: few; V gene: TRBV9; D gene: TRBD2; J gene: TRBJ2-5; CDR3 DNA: TGTGCCAGCAGCCCACGGGGGGACCCATGGCAAGAGACCCAGTACTTC; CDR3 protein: CASSPRGDPWQETQYF
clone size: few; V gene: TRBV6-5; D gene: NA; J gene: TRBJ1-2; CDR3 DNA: TGTGCCAGCATCCAGGACACTGGCTTTACGGCCGGCTACACCTTC; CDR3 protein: CASIQDTGFTAGYTF
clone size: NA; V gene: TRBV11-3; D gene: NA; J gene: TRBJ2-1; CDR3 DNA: TGTGCCAGCAGCTTAACAACTTACTCCAATGAGCAGTTCTTC; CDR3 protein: CASSLTTYSNEQFF
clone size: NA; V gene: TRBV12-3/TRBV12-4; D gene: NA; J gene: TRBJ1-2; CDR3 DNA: TGTGCCAGCAGTCCCTCGGGAGTTGGCGGCTACACCTTC; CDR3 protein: CASSPSGVGGYTF
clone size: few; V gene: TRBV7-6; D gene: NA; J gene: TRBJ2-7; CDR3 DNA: TGTGCCAGCAGCTTATATCCGGATACCTACGAGCAGTACTTC; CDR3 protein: CASSLYPDTYEQYF
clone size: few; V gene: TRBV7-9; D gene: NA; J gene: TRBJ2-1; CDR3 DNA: TGTGCCATAAACAGGGAGAGCTCCTACAATGAGCAGTTCTTC; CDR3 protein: CAINRESSYNEQFF
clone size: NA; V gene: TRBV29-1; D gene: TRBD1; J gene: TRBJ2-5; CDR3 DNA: TGCAGCGGGTGGACGGGACAGGGGATACTAGAGACCCAGTACTTC; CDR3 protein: CSGWTGQGILETQYF
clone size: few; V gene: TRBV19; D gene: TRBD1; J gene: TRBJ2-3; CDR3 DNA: TGTGCCAGTAGTGCTACAGGGGGGAGAGCGGCAGATACGCAGTATTTT; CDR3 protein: CASSATGGRAADTQYF
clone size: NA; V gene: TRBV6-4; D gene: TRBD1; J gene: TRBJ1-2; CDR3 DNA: TGTGCCAGCAGTGACGAGGGACAGGGGACGTATGGCTACACCTTC; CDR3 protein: CASSDEGQGTYGYTF
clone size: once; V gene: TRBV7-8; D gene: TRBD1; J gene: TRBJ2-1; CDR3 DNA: TGTGCCAGCAGCTCTGGGACAGGGAGGTTGGGTGAGCAGTTCTTC; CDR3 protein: CASSSGTGRLGEQFF
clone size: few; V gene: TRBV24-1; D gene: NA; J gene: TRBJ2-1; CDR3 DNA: TGTGCCACCAGTGGCCGGGACACAATCTACAATGAGCAGTTCTTC; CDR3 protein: CATSGRDTIYNEQFF
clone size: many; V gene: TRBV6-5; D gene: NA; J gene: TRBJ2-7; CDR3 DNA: TGTGCCAGCAGCTATGGCAGGGCCCCACCCAGGAGGGAGCAGTACTTC; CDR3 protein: CASSYGRAPPRREQYF
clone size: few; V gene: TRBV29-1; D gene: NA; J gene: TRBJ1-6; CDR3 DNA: TGCAGCGTTGATCTGGGGGGCGACTCACCCCTCCACTTT; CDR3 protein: CSVDLGGDSPLHF
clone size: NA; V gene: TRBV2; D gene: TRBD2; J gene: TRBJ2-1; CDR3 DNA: TGTGCCAGCCTTTCACCGGGACTAGCGAACAATGAGCAGTTCTTC; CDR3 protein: CASLSPGLANNEQFF
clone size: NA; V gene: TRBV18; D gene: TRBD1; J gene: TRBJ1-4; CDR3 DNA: TGTGCCAGCTCCCACCCAGGGGGCGATTTCGCAAAACTGTTTTTT; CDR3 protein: CASSHPGGDFAKLFF
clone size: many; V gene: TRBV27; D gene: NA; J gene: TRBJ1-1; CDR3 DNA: TGTGCCAGCAGTTTATCGTCCCGGAACACTGAAGCTTTCTTT; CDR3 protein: CASSLSSRNTEAFF
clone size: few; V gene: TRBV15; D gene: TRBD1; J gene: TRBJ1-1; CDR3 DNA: TGTGCCACCAGCAGACAGGGGGCGGGCACTGAAGCTTTCTTT; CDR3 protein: CATSRQGAGTEAFF
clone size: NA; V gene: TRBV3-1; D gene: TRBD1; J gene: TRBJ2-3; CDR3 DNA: TGTGCCAGCTGCCAACTGGACAGGGGCTCAGATACGCAGTATTTT; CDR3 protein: CASCQLDRGSDTQYF
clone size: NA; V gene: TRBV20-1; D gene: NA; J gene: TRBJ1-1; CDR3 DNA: TGCAGTGCTGAATGGGCCAGGGTAGGCACTGAAGCTTTCTTT; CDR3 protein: CSAEWARVGTEAFF
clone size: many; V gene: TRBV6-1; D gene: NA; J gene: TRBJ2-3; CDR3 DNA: TGTGCCAGCAGTGCCGGGACACCTTGGGTTTCAAAAGATACGCAGTATTTT; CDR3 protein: CASSAGTPWVSKDTQYF
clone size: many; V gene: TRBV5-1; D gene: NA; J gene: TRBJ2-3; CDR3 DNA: TGCGCCAGCGGGAGATTCTTCGCAGATACGCAGTATTTT; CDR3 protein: CASGRFFADTQYF
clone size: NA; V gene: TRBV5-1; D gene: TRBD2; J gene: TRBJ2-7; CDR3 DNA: TGCGCCAGCAGCCCCCTCGGGTCGGAGGGACTAGCGGGAGGCTCCTACGAGCAGTACTTC; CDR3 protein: CASSPLGSEGLAGGSYEQYF
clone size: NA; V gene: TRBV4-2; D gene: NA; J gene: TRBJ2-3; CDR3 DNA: TGTGCCAGCAGCGGACTTTCCACAGATACGCAGTATTTT; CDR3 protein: CASSGLSTDTQYF
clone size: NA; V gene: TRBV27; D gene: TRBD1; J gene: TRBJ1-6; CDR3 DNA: TGTGCCAGCAGTTTGGACAGGAGTGGAAATTCACCCCTCCACTTT; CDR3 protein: CASSLDRSGNSPLHF
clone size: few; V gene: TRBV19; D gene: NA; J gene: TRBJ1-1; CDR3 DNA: TGTGCCAGTAGTGGGACCATGAACACTGAAGCTTTCTTT; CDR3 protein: CASSGTMNTEAFF
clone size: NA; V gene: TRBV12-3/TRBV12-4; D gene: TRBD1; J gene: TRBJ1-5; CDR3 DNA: TGTGCCAGCAGTCGCCGGGACAGGGGATTTCCCTATCAGCCCCAGCATTTT; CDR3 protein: CASSRRDRGFPYQPQHF
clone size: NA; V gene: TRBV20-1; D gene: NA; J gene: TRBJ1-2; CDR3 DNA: TGCAGTGCTAGGGGGGGAAACCCTAACTATGGCTACACCTTC; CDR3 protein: CSARGGNPNYGYTF
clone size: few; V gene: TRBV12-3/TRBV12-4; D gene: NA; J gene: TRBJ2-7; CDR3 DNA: TGTGCCAGCAGTTTAAGTGGGAGTGGGAACGAGCAGTACTTC; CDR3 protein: CASSLSGSGNEQYF
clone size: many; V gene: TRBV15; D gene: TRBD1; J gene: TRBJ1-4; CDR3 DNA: TGTGCCACCAGCAGAGATATTTGGGCGGGACAGGGCTCTGAAAAACTGTTTTTT; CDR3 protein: CATSRDIWAGQGSEKLFF
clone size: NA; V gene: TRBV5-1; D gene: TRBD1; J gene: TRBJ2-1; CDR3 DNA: TGCGCCAGCAGACACCCGGGACAGAGTTACAATGAGCAGTTCTTC; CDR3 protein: CASRHPGQSYNEQFF
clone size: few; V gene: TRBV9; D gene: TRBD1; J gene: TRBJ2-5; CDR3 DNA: TGTGCCAGCAGCGCGGCAGGGGGCATGGAGACCCAGTACTTC; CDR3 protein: CASSAAGGMETQYF
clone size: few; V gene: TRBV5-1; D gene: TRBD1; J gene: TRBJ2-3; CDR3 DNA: TGCGCCAGCAGCTTCAGGGACAGACTCACAGATACGCAGTATTTT; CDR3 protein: CASSFRDRLTDTQYF
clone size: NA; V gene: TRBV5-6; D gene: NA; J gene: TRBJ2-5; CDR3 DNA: TGTGCCAGCAGCCGCTGGGACACTAAAGAGACCCAGTACTTC; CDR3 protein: CASSRWDTKETQYF
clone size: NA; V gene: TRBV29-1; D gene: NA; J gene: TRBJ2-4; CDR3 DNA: TGCAGCGTTGGAGGGGGGCGCGGATCCCTAGCCAAAAACATTCAGTACTTC; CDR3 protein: CSVGGGRGSLAKNIQYF
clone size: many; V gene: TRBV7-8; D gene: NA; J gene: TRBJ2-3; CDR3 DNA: TGTGCCAGCAGTTATTCCCGTATCACAGATACGCAGTATTTT; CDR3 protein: CASSYSRITDTQYF
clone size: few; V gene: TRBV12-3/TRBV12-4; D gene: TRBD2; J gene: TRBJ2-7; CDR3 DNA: TGTGCCAGCACCATTAGCGGGGTCTACGAGCAGTACTTC; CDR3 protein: CASTISGVYEQYF
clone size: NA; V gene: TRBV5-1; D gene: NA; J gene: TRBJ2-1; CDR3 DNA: TGCGCCAGCAGCTTGGCCGGAGGGCATGAGCAGTTCTTC; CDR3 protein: CASSLAGGHEQFF
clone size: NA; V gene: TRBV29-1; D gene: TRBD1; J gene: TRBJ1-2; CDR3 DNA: TGCAGCGCATTCTCTGGACAGGGTGAGGGCTACACCTTC; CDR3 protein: CSAFSGQGEGYTF
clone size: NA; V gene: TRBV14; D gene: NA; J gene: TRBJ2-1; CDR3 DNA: TGTGCCAGCAGCCAAGAGTATGGAGGGTACAATGAGCAGTTCTTC; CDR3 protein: CASSQEYGGYNEQFF
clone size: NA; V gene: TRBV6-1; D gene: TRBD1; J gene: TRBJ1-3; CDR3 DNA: TGTGCCAGCAGTGCCCGGACAGGAGCTGGAAACACCATATATTTT; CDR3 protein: CASSARTGAGNTIYF